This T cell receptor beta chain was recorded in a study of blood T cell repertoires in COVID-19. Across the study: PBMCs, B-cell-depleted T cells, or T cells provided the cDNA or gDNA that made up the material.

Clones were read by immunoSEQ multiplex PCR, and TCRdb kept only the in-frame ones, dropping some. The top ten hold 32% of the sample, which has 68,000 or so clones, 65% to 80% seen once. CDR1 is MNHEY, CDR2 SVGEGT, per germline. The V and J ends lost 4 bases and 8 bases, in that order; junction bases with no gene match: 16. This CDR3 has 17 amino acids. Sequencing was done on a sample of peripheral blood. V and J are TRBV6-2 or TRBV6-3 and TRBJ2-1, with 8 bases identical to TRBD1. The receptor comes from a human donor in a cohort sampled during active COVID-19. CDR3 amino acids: CASSSWTGMRAMDEQFF. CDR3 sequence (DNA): TGTGCCAGCAGTTCCTGGACAGGGATGAGGGCAATGGATGAGCAGTTCTTC.